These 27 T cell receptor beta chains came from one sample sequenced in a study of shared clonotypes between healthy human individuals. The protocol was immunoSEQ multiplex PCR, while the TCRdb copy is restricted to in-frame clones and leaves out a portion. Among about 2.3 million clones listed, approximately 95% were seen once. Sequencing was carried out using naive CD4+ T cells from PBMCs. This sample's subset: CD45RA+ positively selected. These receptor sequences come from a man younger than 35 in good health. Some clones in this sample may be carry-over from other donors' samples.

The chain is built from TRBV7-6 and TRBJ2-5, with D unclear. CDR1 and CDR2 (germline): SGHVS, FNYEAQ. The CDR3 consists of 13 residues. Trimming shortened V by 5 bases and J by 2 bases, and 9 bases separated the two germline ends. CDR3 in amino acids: CASSLTVQETQYF. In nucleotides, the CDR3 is TGTGCCAGCAGCCTCACAGTGCAAGAGACCCAGTACTTC. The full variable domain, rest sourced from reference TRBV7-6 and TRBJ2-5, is GAGVSQSPRYKVTKRGQDVALRCDPISGHVSLYWYRQALGQGPEFLTYFNYEAQQDKSGLPNDRFSAERPEGSISTLTIQRTEQRDSAMYRCASSLTVQETQYFGPGTRLLVL.

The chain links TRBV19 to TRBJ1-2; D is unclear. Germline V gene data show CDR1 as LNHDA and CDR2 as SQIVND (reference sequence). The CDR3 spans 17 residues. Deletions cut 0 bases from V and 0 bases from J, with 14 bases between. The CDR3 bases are TGTGCCAGTAGTATAGAGTTCGCAGATGGGGCTAACTATGGCTACACCTTC. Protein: CASSIEFADGANYGYTF.

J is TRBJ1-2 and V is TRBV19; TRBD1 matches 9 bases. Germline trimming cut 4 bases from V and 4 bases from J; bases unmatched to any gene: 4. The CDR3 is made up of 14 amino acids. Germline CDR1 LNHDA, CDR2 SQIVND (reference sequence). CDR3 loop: CASSTSGQGYGYTF. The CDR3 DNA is TGTGCCAGTAGTACATCGGGACAGGGCTATGGCTACACCTTC.

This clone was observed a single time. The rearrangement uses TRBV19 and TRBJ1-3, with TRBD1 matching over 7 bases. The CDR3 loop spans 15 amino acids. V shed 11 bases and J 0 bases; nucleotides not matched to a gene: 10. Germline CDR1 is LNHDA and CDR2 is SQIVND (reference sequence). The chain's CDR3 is CADEGGQLSGNTIYF. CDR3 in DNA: TGTGCCGACGAAGGGGGACAGCTCTCTGGAAACACCATATATTTT.

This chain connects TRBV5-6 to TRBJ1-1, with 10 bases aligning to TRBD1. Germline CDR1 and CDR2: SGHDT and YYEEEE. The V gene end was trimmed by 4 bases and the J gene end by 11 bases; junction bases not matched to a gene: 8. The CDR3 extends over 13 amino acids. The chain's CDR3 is CASSRQGARAAFF. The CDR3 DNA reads TGTGCCAGCAGCCGACAGGGGGCGCGGGCCGCTTTCTTT.

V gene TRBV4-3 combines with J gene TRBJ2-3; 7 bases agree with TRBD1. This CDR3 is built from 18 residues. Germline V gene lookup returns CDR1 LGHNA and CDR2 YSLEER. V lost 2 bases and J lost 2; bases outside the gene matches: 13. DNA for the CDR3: TGCGCCAGCAGCCAACGCCCACCGACAGGGCTTTACACAGATACGCAGTATTTT. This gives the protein CASSQRPPTGLYTDTQYF.

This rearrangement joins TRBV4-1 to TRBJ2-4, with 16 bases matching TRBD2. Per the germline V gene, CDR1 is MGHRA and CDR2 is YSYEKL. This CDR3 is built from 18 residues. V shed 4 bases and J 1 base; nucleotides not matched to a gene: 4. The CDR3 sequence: CASSPGLAGGAAKNIQYF. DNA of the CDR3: TGCGCCAGCAGCCCGGGACTAGCGGGAGGGGCGGCCAAAAACATTCAGTACTTC.

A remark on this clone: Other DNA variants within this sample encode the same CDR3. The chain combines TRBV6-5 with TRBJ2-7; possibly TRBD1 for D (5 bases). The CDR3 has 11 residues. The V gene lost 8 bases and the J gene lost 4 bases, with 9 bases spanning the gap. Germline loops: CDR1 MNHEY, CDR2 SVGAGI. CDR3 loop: CASGQGYEQYF. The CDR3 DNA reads TGTGCCAGCGGGCAGGGTTACGAGCAGTACTTC.

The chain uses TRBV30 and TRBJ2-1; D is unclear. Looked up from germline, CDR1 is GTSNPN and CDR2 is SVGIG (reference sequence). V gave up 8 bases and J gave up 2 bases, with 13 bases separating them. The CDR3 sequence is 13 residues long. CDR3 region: CALRKAAYNEQFF. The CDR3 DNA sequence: TGTGCCCTCAGAAAGGCAGCCTACAATGAGCAGTTCTTC.

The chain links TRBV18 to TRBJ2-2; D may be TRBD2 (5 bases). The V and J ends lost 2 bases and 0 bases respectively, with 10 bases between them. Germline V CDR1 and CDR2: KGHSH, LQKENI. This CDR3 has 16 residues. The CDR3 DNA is TGTGCCAGCTCACCAGGAGCGGTGTCGAACACCGGGGAGCTGTTTTTT. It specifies CASSPGAVSNTGELFF. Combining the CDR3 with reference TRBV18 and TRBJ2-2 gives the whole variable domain NAGVMQNPRHLVRRRGQEARLRCSPMKGHSHVYWYRQLPEEGLKFMVYLQKENIIDESGMPKERFSAEFPKEGPSILRIQQVVRGDSAAYFCASSPGAVSNTGELFFGEGSRLTVL.

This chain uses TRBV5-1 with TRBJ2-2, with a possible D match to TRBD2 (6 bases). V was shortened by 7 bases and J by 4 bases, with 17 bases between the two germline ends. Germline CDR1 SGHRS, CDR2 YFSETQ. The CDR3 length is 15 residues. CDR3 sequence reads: CASQTAGFATGELFF. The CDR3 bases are TGCGCCAGCCAAACGGCGGGATTTGCCACCGGGGAGCTGTTTTTT. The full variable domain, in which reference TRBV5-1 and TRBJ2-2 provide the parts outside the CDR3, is KAGVTQTPRYLIKTRGQQVTLSCSPISGHRSVSWYQQTPGQGLQFLFEYFSETQRNKGNFPGRFSGRQFSNSRSEMNVSTLELGDSALYLCASQTAGFATGELFFGEGSRLTVL.

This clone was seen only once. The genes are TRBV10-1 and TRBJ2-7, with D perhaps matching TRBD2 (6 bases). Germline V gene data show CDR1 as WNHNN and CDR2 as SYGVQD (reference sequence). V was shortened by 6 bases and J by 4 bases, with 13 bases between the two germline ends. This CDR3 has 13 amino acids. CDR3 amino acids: CASSHRGGYEQYF. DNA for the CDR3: TGCGCCAGCAGCCACCGGGGAGGATACGAGCAGTACTTC.

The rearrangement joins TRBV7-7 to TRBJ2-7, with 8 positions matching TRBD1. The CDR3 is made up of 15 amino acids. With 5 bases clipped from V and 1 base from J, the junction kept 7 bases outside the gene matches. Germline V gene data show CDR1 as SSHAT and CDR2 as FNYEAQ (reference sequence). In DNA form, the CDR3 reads TGTGCCAGCAGCCAAGGACAGGGAGCTTCCTACGAGCAGTACTTC. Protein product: CASSQGQGASYEQYF.

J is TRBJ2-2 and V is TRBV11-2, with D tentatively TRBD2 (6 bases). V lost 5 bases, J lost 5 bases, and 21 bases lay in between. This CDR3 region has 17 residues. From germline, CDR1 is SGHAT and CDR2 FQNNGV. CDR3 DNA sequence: TGTGCCAGCAGCCTAACATATGCCGGGAGTTTGACCGGGGAGCTGTTTTTT. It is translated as CASSLTYAGSLTGELFF.

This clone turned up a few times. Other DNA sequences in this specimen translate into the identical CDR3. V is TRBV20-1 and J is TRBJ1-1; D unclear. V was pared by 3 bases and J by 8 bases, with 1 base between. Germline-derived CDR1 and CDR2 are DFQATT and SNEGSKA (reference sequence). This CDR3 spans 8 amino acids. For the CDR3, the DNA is TGCAGTGCTAGCGAAGCTTTCTTT. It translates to CSASEAFF.

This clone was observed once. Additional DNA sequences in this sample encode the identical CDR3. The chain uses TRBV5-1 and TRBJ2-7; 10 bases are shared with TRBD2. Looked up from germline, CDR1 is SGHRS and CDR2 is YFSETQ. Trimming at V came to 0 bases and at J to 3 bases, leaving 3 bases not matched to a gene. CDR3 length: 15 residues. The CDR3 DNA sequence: TGCGCCAGCAGCTTGGTACTAGCGGGGAACTACGAGCAGTACTTC. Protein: CASSLVLAGNYEQYF.

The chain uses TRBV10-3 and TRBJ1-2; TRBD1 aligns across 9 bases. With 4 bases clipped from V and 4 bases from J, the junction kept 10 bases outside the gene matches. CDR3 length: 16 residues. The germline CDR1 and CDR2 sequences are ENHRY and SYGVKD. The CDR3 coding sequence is TGTGCCATCAGTGGTGACCGGGACAGGGCGGGCTATGGCTACACCTTC. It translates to CAISGDRDRAGYGYTF.

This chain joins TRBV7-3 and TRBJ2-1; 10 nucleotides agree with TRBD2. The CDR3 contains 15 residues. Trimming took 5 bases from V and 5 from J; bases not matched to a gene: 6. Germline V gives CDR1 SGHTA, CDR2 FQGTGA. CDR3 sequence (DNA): TGTGCCAGCAGCCCGTGGACTAGCGGAGACAATGAGCAGTTCTTC. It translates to CASSPWTSGDNEQFF.

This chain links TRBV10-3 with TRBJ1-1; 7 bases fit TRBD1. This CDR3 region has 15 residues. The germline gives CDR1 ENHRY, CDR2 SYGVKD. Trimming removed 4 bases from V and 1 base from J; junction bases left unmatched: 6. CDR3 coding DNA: TGTGCCATCAGTGTAGGAGGGACAGCGAACACTGAAGCTTTCTTT. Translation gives CAISVGGTANTEAFF.

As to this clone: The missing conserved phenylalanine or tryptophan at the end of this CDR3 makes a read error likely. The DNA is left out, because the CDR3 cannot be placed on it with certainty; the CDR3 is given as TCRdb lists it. CDR3 amino acids: CASSLGGLPRL. This sequence joins TRBV11-2 and TRBJ1-1. The CDR3 sequence runs 11 residues, both termini included. The germline gives CDR1 SGHAT, CDR2 FQNNGV.

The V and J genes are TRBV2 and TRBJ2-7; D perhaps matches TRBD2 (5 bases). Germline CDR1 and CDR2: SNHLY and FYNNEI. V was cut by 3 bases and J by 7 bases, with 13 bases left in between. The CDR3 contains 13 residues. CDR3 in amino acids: CASSEEVAREQYF. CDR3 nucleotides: TGTGCCAGCAGTGAGGAGGTAGCACGTGAGCAGTACTTC.

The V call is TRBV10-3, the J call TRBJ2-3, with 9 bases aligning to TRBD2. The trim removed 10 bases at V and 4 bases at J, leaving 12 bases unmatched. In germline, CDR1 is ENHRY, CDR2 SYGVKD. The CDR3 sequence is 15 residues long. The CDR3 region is CATLRREGPADTQYF. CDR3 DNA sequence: TGTGCCACTCTCAGGCGGGAGGGCCCCGCAGATACGCAGTATTTT.

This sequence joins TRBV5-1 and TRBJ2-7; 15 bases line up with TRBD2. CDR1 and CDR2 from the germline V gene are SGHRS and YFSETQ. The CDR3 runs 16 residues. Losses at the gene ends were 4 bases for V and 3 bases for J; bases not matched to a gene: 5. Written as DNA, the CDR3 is TGCGCCAGCAGCCCGGAGGGACTAGCGGGAGGCTACGAGCAGTACTTC. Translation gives CASSPEGLAGGYEQYF. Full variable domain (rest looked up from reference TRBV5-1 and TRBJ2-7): KAGVTQTPRYLIKTRGQQVTLSCSPISGHRSVSWYQQTPGQGLQFLFEYFSETQRNKGNFPGRFSGRQFSNSRSEMNVSTLELGDSALYLCASSPEGLAGGYEQYFGPGTRLTVT.

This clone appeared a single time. CDR3 nucleotides: TGTGCCAGCAGTCGCTGGACTAGCGGGAGAAAGAATGAGCAGTTCTTC. It is translated as CASSRWTSGRKNEQFF. The gene calls are TRBV28 and TRBJ2-1, with 13 bases lining up with TRBD2. CDR1 is MDHEN and CDR2 is SYDVKM in the germline V gene. The CDR3 runs to 16 residues. The V gene end was trimmed by 5 bases and the J gene end by 7 bases; junction bases not matched to a gene: 8.

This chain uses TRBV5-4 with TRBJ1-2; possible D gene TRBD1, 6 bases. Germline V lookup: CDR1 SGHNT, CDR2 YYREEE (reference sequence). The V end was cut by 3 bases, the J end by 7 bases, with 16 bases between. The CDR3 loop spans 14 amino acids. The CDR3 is CASSSLGGRGGYTF. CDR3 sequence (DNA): TGTGCCAGCAGCTCCCTGGGGGGGCGGGGTGGCTACACCTTC.

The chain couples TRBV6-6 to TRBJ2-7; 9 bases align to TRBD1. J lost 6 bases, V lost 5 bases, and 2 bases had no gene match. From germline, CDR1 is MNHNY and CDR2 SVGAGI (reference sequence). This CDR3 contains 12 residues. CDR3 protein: CASSGTGTEQYF. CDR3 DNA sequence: TGTGCCAGCAGTGGGACAGGGACCGAGCAGTACTTC.

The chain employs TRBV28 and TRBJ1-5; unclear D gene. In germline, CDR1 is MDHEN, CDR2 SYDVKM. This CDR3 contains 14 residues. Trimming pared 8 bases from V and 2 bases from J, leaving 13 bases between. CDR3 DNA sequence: TGTGCCAGCGGGGAGTACGGCGGCAATCAGCCCCAGCATTTT. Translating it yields CASGEYGGNQPQHF.